These T cell receptor beta chains were read from a single sample in a study of a mutant IDH1 vaccine in newly diagnosed glioma. No antigens are known for them. Data came from immunoSEQ multiplex PCR; TCRdb stores just in-frame clones and leaves some out. The sample lists tens of thousands of clones; approximately 84% were seen once. The sequenced sample was PBMCs, obtained from a glioma patient whose treatment included an IDH1 peptide vaccine. These receptors originate from a man aged 25 to 45 with glioma. CDR3s include the opening cysteine and the closing phenylalanine or tryptophan. The D gene is left open where the match is weak. Rows may omit the clone size; those that give it use once, few, many or a size class.

j_call	clone_size	d_call	v_call	cdr3_aa	cdr3_nt
TRBJ2-2	.	.	TRBV10-3	CAIMGFNTGELFF	TGTGCCATTATGGGCTTTAACACCGGGGAGCTGTTTTTT
TRBJ1-3	.	.	TRBV30	CASTGPHSGNTIYF	TGTGCCTCCACCGGGCCGCACTCCGGAAACACCATATATTTT
TRBJ2-5	.	.	TRBV18	CASSPLLTAQETQYF	TGTGCCAGCTCACCACTGCTGACAGCCCAAGAGACCCAGTACTTC
TRBJ1-1	.	TRBD1	TRBV5-4	CASSLPQGDTEAFF	TGTGCCAGCAGCCTACCGCAGGGGGACACTGAAGCTTTCTTT
TRBJ1-1	.	TRBD1	TRBV28	CASSWTGSRQAFF	TGTGCCAGCAGTTGGACAGGGAGTAGGCAAGCTTTCTTT
TRBJ1-5	.	.	TRBV7-8	CASSPDPGSNQPQHF	TGTGCCAGCAGCCCTGACCCTGGGAGCAATCAGCCCCAGCATTTT
TRBJ1-2	.	TRBD1	TRBV9	CASSVASPGTGDGYTF	TGTGCCAGCAGCGTGGCATCCCCCGGGACAGGGGATGGCTACACCTTC
TRBJ2-1	.	.	TRBV7-2	CASRAYGTYNEQFF	TGTGCCAGCAGAGCGTACGGGACCTACAATGAGCAGTTCTTC
TRBJ2-3	.	.	TRBV2	CASSDSSQYF	TGTGCCAGCAGTGACTCCTCGCAGTATTTT
TRBJ1-2	.	.	TRBV4-2	CASSQEFFGPASNYGYTF	TGTGCCAGCAGCCAAGAATTTTTCGGGCCAGCTTCTAACTATGGCTACACCTTC
TRBJ2-7	.	.	TRBV7-8	CASSPSTGSYEQYF	TGTGCCAGCAGCCCCTCCACGGGGTCCTACGAGCAGTACTTC
TRBJ2-3	.	TRBD2	TRBV5-4	CASSRKLAGNTDTQYF	TGTGCCAGCAGCCGGAAGCTAGCGGGAAACACAGATACGCAGTATTTT
TRBJ2-1	.	TRBD2	TRBV6-5	CASSYPLAGRNEQFF	TGTGCCAGCAGTTACCCGCTAGCGGGGAGGAATGAGCAGTTCTTC
TRBJ1-4	.	.	TRBV9	CASSVAGFGEKLFF	TGTGCCAGCAGCGTAGCAGGGTTCGGTGAAAAACTGTTTTTT
TRBJ2-7	.	.	TRBV7-9	CASSLGTGSYEQYF	TGTGCCAGCAGCTTAGGTACAGGGTCCTACGAGCAGTACTTC
TRBJ1-3	once	.	TRBV2	CASSLDPDPFINSGNTIYF	TGTGCCAGCAGTTTGGACCCGGACCCCTTTATAAACTCTGGAAACACCATATATTTT
TRBJ1-2	.	.	TRBV7-6	CASSRDRTTAGYYGYTF	TGTGCCAGCAGCCGAGACAGGACAACAGCCGGTTACTATGGCTACACCTTC
TRBJ1-1	.	.	TRBV7-9	CASSLGGGMWTEAFF	TGTGCCAGCAGCTTAGGTGGAGGGATGTGGACTGAAGCTTTCTTT
TRBJ2-7	.	.	TRBV1	CTSSQGRVPDHSNEQYF	TGCACCAGCAGCCAAGGCCGGGTACCGGACCACTCCAACGAGCAGTACTTC
TRBJ1-2	.	TRBD1	TRBV28	CASSQEGQGIAPYTF	TGTGCCAGCAGCCAGGAGGGACAGGGTATAGCCCCCTACACCTTC
TRBJ1-4	.	.	TRBV6-4	CASSAEHGEKLFF	TGTGCCAGCAGTGCCGAACATGGGGAAAAACTGTTTTTT
TRBJ2-5	few	.	TRBV30	CAWSVRVRETQYF	TGTGCCTGGAGTGTACGGGTACGAGAGACCCAGTACTTC
TRBJ2-5	.	.	TRBV30	CAWSVYSSETQYF	TGTGCCTGGAGTGTATACAGTTCAGAGACCCAGTACTTC
TRBJ2-1	.	.	TRBV11-2	CASSRITRGSYNEQFF	TGTGCCAGCAGCCGCATTACTAGAGGCTCCTACAATGAGCAGTTCTTC
TRBJ1-4	.	.	TRBV29-1	CSVETNEKLFF	TGCAGCGTTGAAACTAATGAAAAACTGTTTTTT
TRBJ1-3	.	.	TRBV4-2	CASSQVRSSGNTIYF	TGTGCCAGCAGCCAAGTGAGGAGCTCTGGAAACACCATATATTTT
TRBJ1-2	.	.	TRBV14	CASSPPGRTNYGYTF	TGTGCCAGCAGCCCCCCTGGACGAACTAACTATGGCTACACCTTC